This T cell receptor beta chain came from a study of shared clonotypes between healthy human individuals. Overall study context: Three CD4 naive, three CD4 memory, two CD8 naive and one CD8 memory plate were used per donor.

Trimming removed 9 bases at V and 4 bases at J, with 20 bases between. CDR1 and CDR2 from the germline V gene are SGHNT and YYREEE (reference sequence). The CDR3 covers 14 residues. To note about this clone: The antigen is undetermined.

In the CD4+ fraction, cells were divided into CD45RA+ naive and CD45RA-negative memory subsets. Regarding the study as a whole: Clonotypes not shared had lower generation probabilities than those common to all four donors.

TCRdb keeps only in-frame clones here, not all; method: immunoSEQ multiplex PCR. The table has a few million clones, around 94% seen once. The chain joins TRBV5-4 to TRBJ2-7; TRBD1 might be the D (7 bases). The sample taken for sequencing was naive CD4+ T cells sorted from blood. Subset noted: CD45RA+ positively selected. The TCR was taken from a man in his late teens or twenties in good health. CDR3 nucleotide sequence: TGTGCCACCTCAGGGGGGACAGACGCTTACGAGCAGTACTTC. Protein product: CATSGGTDAYEQYF.